The next 21 T cell receptor beta chains were all read from a single sample in a study of blood T cell repertoires in COVID-19. Produced via immunoSEQ multiplex PCR; TCRdb's table is partial and in-frame only. The table lists under 20,000 clones, just over 90% of them singletons, with around 16% in the top ten. The sequenced sample consisted of peripheral blood. These receptors all come from a human donor in a cohort sampled during active COVID-19.

V gene TRBV19 combines with J gene TRBJ1-5, with 7 bases fitting TRBD1. The CDR3 contains 20 residues. Per germline, CDR1 LNHDA and CDR2 SQIVND (reference sequence). V was clipped by 5 bases and J by 2 bases; unmatched bases: 21. CDR3 protein: CASSGWTGLSPTRGNQPQHF. For the CDR3, the DNA is TGTGCCAGTAGTGGGTGGACAGGACTCAGCCCGACTAGGGGCAATCAGCCCCAGCATTTT.

The chain recombines TRBV11-1 with TRBJ2-5; 7 nucleotides align to TRBD1. CDR3 size: 14 residues. V gave up 5 bases and J gave up 1 base; unmatched junction bases: 4. Germline CDR1 reads SGHAT; CDR2 reads FQDESV (reference sequence). The CDR3 loop reads CASSVYRGQETQYF. As DNA, the CDR3 is TGTGCCAGCAGCGTCTACAGGGGCCAAGAGACCCAGTACTTC.

The CDR3 sequence: CSVHRGLNTEAFF. In DNA form, the CDR3 reads TGCAGCGTTCACAGGGGGCTGAACACTGAAGCTTTCTTT. The rearrangement joins TRBV29-1 to TRBJ1-1, with 9 bases fitting TRBD1. The CDR3 is 13 residues long. V shed 5 bases, J shed 0 bases, and the junction held 1 base outside the gene matches. Germline CDR1 reads SQVTM; CDR2 reads ANQGSEA.

The chain recombines TRBV7-2 with TRBJ2-5; possible D gene TRBD1, 5 bases. Deletions cut 0 bases from V and 5 bases from J, with 10 bases between. CDR1 SGHTA and CDR2 FQGNSA come from the germline V gene. This CDR3 has 14 amino acids. The CDR3 loop reads CASSLAGRAETQYF. CDR3 coding DNA: TGTGCCAGCAGCTTAGCGGGCAGGGCTGAGACCCAGTACTTC.

The DNA of the CDR3 is TGTGCCAGCAGCTTAATTTCAAACACCGGGGAGCTGTTTTTT. This encodes CASSLISNTGELFF. The V and J genes are TRBV7-3 and TRBJ2-2; D uncertain. CDR1 and CDR2 from the germline V gene are SGHTA and FQGTGA. Trimming removed 1 base from V and 2 bases from J, with 5 bases in between. This CDR3 has 14 residues.

This rearrangement joins TRBV7-9 to TRBJ2-2; 8 nucleotides agree with TRBD1. The V gene end was trimmed by 6 bases and the J gene end by 3 bases; junction bases not matched to a gene: 6. Germline loops: CDR1 SEHNR, CDR2 FQNEAQ (reference sequence). This CDR3 comprises 15 residues. The CDR3 region has the DNA TGTGCCAGCAGAGGAACAGGGGGTGACACCGGGGAGCTGTTTTTT. Translated: CASRGTGGDTGELFF.

V and J are TRBV11-3 and TRBJ2-2, with D uncertain. The CDR3 covers 13 residues. Germline CDR1 and CDR2: SGHNT and YENEEA. Between the trimmed V and J ends, which lost 3 bases and 6 bases, there was a span of 8 bases. This CDR3 is CASSFRSPGELFF. DNA of the CDR3: TGTGCCAGCAGCTTCCGGAGCCCCGGGGAGCTGTTTTTT. Using reference TRBV11-3 and TRBJ2-2 for the parts outside the CDR3, the full variable domain is EAGVVQSPRYKIIEKKQPVAFWCNPISGHNTLYWYLQNLGQGPELLIRYENEEAVDDSQLPKDRFSAERLKGVDSTLKIQPAELGDSAVYLCASSFRSPGELFFGEGSRLTVL.

This chain uses TRBV5-1 with TRBJ2-1, with 10 bases matching TRBD2. CDR1 SGHRS and CDR2 YFSETQ come from the germline V gene. This CDR3 is 16 amino acids long. J lost 4 bases, V lost 4 bases, and 8 bases had no gene match. The CDR3 loop is CASSLSTSGPYNEQFF. The CDR3 bases are TGCGCCAGCAGCCTCTCGACTAGCGGGCCATACAATGAGCAGTTCTTC.

The chain joins TRBV6-6 to TRBJ2-2; 10 bases align to TRBD2. Trimming at V came to 6 bases and at J to 6 bases, leaving 7 bases not matched to a gene. Germline V gene sequence: CDR1 MNHNY, CDR2 SVGAGI (reference sequence). The CDR3 has 15 residues. CDR3 residues: CASSTLAGVPGELFF. CDR3 nucleotides: TGTGCCAGCAGCACCCTAGCGGGAGTACCCGGGGAGCTGTTTTTT.

This chain uses TRBV9 with TRBJ2-5, with 8 bases identical to TRBD2. This CDR3 has 20 residues. The junction had 20 bases not matched to a gene; V was cut back by 0 bases and J by 4 bases. Germline assignment: CDR1 SGDLS and CDR2 YYNGEE. CDR3 loop: CASSVAPGVAGGRWGETQYF. The CDR3 DNA reads as TGTGCCAGCAGCGTAGCCCCAGGAGTGGCGGGAGGTAGATGGGGAGAGACCCAGTACTTC.

V is TRBV5-4 and J is TRBJ2-1, with D perhaps matching TRBD1 (6 bases). This CDR3 spans 17 amino acids. CDR1 is SGHNT, CDR2 YYREEE, per germline (reference sequence). The V end was cut by 0 bases, the J end by 0 bases, with 13 bases between. The CDR3 DNA reads TGTGCCAGCAGCTTGGGGACCACAGGGAGCTCCTACAATGAGCAGTTCTTC. It is translated as CASSLGTTGSSYNEQFF.

The chain combines TRBV4-2 with TRBJ2-2; 7 bases fit TRBD2. J was trimmed by 1 base and V by 3 bases; bases with no gene match: 5. CDR1 LGHNA and CDR2 YNFKEQ come from the germline V gene. CDR3 length: 16 amino acids. The CDR3 sequence is CASSHEAGLNTGELFF. In DNA form, the CDR3 reads TGTGCCAGCAGCCATGAAGCGGGGTTGAACACCGGGGAGCTGTTTTTT.

The J gene is TRBJ2-7, the V gene TRBV7-6, with a possible D match to TRBD2 (6 bases). The CDR3 length is 18 residues. Germline values: CDR1 SGHVS, CDR2 FNYEAQ. V lost 0 bases, J lost 0 bases, and 18 bases lay in between. DNA for the CDR3: TGTGCCAGCAGCTTAGCTTCCAGGGCCGGGGGAGGCTCCTACGAGCAGTACTTC. Amino acid sequence: CASSLASRAGGGSYEQYF.

This clone was detected only once. The rearrangement uses TRBV30 and TRBJ2-6; 7 positions match TRBD1. Germline CDR1 reads GTSNPN; CDR2 reads SVGIG (reference sequence). V lost 4 bases to trimming and J lost 0 bases; unmatched junction nucleotides: 6. There are 16 residues in the CDR3. The CDR3, as DNA: TGTGCCTGGATCCGAGACAGGGTCTCTGGGGCCAACGTCCTGACTTTC. This translates into CAWIRDRVSGANVLTF. The full variable domain, in which reference TRBV30 and TRBJ2-6 provide the parts outside the CDR3, is SQTIHQWPATLVQPVGSPLSLECTVEGTSNPNLYWYRQAAGRGLQLLFYSVGIGQISSEVPQNLSASRPQDRQFILSSKKLLLSDSGFYLCAWIRDRVSGANVLTFGAGSRLTVL.

V is TRBV5-5 and J is TRBJ1-6; D is unclear. Germline loops: CDR1 SGHKS, CDR2 YYEKEE (reference sequence). The CDR3 totals 14 residues. Trimming took off 2 bases at V and 5 bases at J, with 8 bases between the two ends. As DNA, the CDR3 is TGTGCCAGCAGCTTAGGCGGAGATAATTCACCCCTCCACTTT. Translating it yields CASSLGGDNSPLHF.

The genes are TRBV30 and TRBJ1-2; 8 bases are shared with TRBD1. Germline V CDR1 and CDR2: GTSNPN, SVGIG (reference sequence). V lost 1 base to trimming and J lost 4 bases; unmatched junction nucleotides: 11. The CDR3 sequence is 16 residues long. CDR3 region: CAWSGTGGPRGYGYTF. In nucleotides, the CDR3 is TGTGCCTGGAGTGGTACAGGGGGTCCCCGGGGCTATGGCTACACCTTC.

The V gene is TRBV5-1, the J gene TRBJ2-4; TRBD1 matches at 7 bases. The CDR3 covers 16 residues. J was trimmed by 1 base and V by 5 bases; bases with no gene match: 9. Germline CDR1 is SGHRS and CDR2 is YFSETQ. CDR3 region: CASSYIGGSAKNIQYF. CDR3 nucleotide sequence: TGCGCCAGCAGTTATATAGGGGGCTCGGCCAAAAACATTCAGTACTTC. Based on the CDR3 plus reference TRBV5-1 and TRBJ2-4, the full variable domain is KAGVTQTPRYLIKTRGQQVTLSCSPISGHRSVSWYQQTPGQGLQFLFEYFSETQRNKGNFPGRFSGRQFSNSRSEMNVSTLELGDSALYLCASSYIGGSAKNIQYFGAGTRLSVL.

This clone appeared once. The chain uses TRBV7-9 and TRBJ2-5, with D possibly matching TRBD1 (6 bases). V gave up 5 bases and J gave up 5 bases, with 12 bases separating them. The CDR3 has 13 amino acids. CDR1 and CDR2 (germline): SEHNR, FQNEAQ (reference sequence). CDR3 nucleotide sequence: TGTGCCAGCAGCACCAGGGGTTGGGAGACCCAGTACTTC. Residues: CASSTRGWETQYF. Combining the CDR3 with reference TRBV7-9 and TRBJ2-5 gives the whole variable domain DTGVSQNPRHKITKRGQNVTFRCDPISEHNRLYWYRQTLGQGPEFLTYFQNEAQLEKSRLLSDRFSAERPKGSFSTLEIQRTEQGDSAMYLCASSTRGWETQYFGPGTRLLVL.

The chain joins TRBV19 to TRBJ2-3; 11 bases align to TRBD2. Germline CDR1 reads LNHDA; CDR2 reads SQIVND (reference sequence). The CDR3 covers 16 residues. V was pared by 5 bases and J by 0 bases, with 4 bases of the junction left unmatched. The CDR3 coding sequence is TGTGCCAGTAGTTTTACTAGCGGGGGTAGCACAGATACGCAGTATTTT. Translation: CASSFTSGGSTDTQYF.

CDR3 nucleotides: TGTGCCAGCAGCTTCAGCCGCGGGGCAGATACGCAGTATTTT. Translated, it gives CASSFSRGADTQYF. The V and J genes are TRBV7-9 and TRBJ2-3; tentative D call: TRBD2 (6 bases). Germline-derived CDR1 and CDR2 are SEHNR and FQNEAQ (reference sequence). V was clipped by 3 bases and J by 4 bases, with 11 bases between them. The CDR3 length is 14 residues.

The chain carries TRBV29-1 and TRBJ1-5, with D tentatively TRBD1 (6 bases). Between the trimmed V and J ends, which lost 5 bases and 4 bases, there was a span of 15 bases. This CDR3 contains 14 residues. Germline V lookup: CDR1 SQVTM, CDR2 ANQGSEA. This chain's CDR3 is CSVSLSRGNQPQHF. The DNA for the CDR3 is TGCAGCGTTTCTTTGTCCAGGGGAAATCAGCCCCAGCATTTT. The full variable domain, rest sourced from reference TRBV29-1 and TRBJ1-5, is SAVISQKPSRDICQRGTSLTIQCQVDSQVTMMFWYRQQPGQSLTLIATANQGSEATYESGFVIDKFPISRPNLTFSTLTVSNMSPEDSSIYLCSVSLSRGNQPQHFGDGTRLSIL.